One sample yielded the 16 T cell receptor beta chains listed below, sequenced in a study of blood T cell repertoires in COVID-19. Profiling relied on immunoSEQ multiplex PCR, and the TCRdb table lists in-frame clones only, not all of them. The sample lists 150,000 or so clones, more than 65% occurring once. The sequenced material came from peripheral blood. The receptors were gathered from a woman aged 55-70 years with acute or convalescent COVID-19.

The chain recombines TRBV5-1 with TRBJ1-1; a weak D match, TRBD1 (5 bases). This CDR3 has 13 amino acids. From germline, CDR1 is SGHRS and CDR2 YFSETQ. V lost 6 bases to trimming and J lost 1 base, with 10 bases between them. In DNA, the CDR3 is TGCGCCAGCAAAAGGGGCCCGAACACTGAAGCTTTCTTT. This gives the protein CASKRGPNTEAFF.

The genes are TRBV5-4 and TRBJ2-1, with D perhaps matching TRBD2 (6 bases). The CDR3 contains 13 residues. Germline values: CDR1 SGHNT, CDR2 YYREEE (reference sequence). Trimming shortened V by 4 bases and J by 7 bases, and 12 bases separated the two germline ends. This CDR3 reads CASSPPRGNEQFF. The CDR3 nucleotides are TGTGCCAGCAGCCCACCCCGGGGGAATGAGCAGTTCTTC. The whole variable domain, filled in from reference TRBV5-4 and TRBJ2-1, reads ETGVTQSPTHLIKTRGQQVTLRCSSQSGHNTVSWYQQALGQGPQFIFQYYREEENGRGNFPPRFSGLQFPNYSSELNVNALELDDSALYLCASSPPRGNEQFFGPGTRLTVL.

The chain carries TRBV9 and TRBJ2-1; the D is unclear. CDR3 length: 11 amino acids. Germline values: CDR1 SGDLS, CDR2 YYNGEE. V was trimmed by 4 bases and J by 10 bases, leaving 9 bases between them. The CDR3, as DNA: TGTGCCAGCAGCTTTGCGCGGGAGCAGTTCTTC. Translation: CASSFAREQFF.

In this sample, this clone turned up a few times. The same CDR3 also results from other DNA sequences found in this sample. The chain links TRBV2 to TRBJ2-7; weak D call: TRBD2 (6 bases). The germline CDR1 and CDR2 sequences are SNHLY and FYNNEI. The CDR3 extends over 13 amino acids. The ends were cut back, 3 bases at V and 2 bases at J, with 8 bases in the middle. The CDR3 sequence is CASSDGGAYEQYF. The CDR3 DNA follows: TGTGCCAGCAGTGACGGGGGAGCCTACGAGCAGTACTTC.

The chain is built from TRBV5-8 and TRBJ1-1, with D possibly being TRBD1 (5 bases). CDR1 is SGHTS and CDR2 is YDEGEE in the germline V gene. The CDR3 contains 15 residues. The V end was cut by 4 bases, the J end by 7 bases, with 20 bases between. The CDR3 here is CASSPGRWVSGEAFF. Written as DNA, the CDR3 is TGTGCCAGCAGCCCAGGGAGGTGGGTTTCGGGTGAAGCTTTCTTT.

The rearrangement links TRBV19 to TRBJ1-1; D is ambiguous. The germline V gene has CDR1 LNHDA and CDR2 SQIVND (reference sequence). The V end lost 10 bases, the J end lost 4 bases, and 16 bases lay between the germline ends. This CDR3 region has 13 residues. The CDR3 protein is CATRWSPGTEAFF. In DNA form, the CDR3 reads TGTGCCACTCGGTGGTCCCCAGGCACTGAAGCTTTCTTT.

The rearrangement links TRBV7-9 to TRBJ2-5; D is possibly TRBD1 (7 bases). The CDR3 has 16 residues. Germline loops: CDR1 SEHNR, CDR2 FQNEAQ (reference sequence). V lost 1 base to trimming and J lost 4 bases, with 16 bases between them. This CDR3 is CASSLGLGGQIETQYF. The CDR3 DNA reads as TGTGCCAGCAGCTTAGGCCTGGGGGGACAGATAGAGACCCAGTACTTC.

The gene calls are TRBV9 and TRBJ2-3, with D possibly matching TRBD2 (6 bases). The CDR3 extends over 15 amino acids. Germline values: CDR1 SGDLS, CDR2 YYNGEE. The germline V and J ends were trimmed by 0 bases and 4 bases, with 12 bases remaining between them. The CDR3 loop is CASSVGPGDSDTQYF. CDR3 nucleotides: TGTGCCAGCAGCGTAGGTCCGGGAGACTCAGATACGCAGTATTTT. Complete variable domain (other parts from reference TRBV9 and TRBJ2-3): DSGVTQTPKHLITATGQRVTLRCSPRSGDLSVYWYQQSLDQGLQFLIQYYNGEERAKGNILERFSAQQFPDLHSELNLSSLELGDSALYFCASSVGPGDSDTQYFGPGTRLTVL.

The CDR3 region has the DNA TGTGCCAGCTCCGTCCAAGCCTCCTACGAGCAGTACTTC. This sequence encodes CASSVQASYEQYF. The genes are TRBV18 and TRBJ2-7; D gene uncertain. The germline V gene encodes CDR1 KGHSH and CDR2 LQKENI. V lost 6 bases to trimming and J lost 0 bases, with 9 bases between them. The CDR3 spans 13 residues.

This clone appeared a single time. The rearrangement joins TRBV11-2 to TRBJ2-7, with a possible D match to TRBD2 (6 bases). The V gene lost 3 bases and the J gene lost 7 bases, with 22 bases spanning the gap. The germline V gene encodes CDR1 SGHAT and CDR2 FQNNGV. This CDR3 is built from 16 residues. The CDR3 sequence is CASSFSSVRKAREQYF. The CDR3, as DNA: TGTGCCAGCAGCTTCTCTAGCGTCAGAAAAGCTAGGGAGCAGTACTTC.

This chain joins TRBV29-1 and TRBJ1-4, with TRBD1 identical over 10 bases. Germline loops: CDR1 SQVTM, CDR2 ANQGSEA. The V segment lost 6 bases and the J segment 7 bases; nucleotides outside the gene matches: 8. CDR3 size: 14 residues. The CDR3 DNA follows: TGCAGCGTCGGACCGGGACAGGGGTCTGAAAAACTGTTTTTT. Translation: CSVGPGQGSEKLFF.

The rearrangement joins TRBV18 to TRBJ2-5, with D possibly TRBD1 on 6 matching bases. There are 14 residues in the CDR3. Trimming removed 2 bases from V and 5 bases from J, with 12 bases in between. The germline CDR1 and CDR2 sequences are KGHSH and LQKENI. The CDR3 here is CASSPTAGVETQYF. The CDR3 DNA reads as TGTGCCAGCTCACCAACTGCAGGGGTCGAGACCCAGTACTTC.

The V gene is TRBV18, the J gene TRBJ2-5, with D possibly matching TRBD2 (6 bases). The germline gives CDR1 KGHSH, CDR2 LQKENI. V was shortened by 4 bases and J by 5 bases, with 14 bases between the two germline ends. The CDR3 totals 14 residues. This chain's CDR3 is CASSRGGATETQYF. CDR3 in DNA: TGTGCCAGCTCACGCGGAGGGGCGACTGAGACCCAGTACTTC.

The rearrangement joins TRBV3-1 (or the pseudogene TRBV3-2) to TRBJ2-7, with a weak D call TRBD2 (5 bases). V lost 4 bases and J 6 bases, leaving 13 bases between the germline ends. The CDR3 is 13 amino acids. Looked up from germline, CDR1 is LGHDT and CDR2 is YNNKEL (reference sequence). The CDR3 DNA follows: TGTGCCAGCAGCCCCCTCCGGGGTGTCGAGCAGTACTTC. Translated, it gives CASSPLRGVEQYF.

The CDR3 region is CASSSTVNYGYTF. CDR3 DNA: TGTGCCAGCAGCTCGACAGTTAACTATGGCTACACCTTC. The V call is TRBV7-8, the J call TRBJ1-2; weak D call: TRBD1 (5 bases). Germline CDR1 reads SGHVS; CDR2 reads FQNEAQ. Trimming pared 4 bases from V and 1 base from J, leaving 7 bases between. The CDR3 spans 13 residues.

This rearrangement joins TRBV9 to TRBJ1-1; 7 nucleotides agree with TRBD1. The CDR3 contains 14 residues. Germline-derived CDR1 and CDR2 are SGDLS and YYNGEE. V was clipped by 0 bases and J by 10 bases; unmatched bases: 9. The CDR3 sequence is CASSVEDRSLSAFF. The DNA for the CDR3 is TGTGCCAGCAGCGTAGAGGACAGGTCGTTATCAGCTTTCTTT.